This is a list of T cell receptor beta chains from one sample in a study of T cells in Graves' hyperthyroidism and ophthalmopathy. Via MiXCR, TCRdb re-called the multiplex PCR reads, giving one row per CDR3 protein. The sample carries under 550,000 distinct CDR3 sequences, around 13% recorded once. The sequenced sample consisted of blood. These receptors were collected from a woman between 18 and 29 years old with Graves' hyperthyroidism. CDR3s include the opening cysteine and the closing phenylalanine or tryptophan. Fields, in order: clone size, V gene, D gene, CDR3 length, J gene, CDR3 protein, CDR3 DNA. D genes are given only for firm matches. The size entry is marked missing in some rows and otherwise reads once, few, many or a size class.

clone_size: NA
v_call: TRBV7-3
d_call: TRBD1
cdr3_length: 14
j_call: TRBJ1-2
cdr3_aa: CASRRQGGVYGYTF
cdr3_nt: TGTGCCAGCAGGAGACAGGGGGGGGTCTATGGCTACACCTTC

clone_size: NA
v_call: TRBV6-1
d_call: NA
cdr3_length: 17
j_call: TRBJ2-2
cdr3_aa: CASRLARTVTNTGELFF
cdr3_nt: TGTGCCAGCAGACTCGCCAGGACAGTAACGAACACCGGGGAGCTGTTTTTT

clone_size: many
v_call: TRBV11-2
d_call: NA
cdr3_length: 15
j_call: TRBJ2-3
cdr3_aa: CASSPTKVSTDTQYF
cdr3_nt: TGTGCCAGCAGCCCAACTAAGGTTAGCACAGATACGCAGTATTTT

clone_size: many
v_call: TRBV5-1
d_call: TRBD1
cdr3_length: 16
j_call: TRBJ2-7
cdr3_aa: CASSQGQGGLSYEQYF
cdr3_nt: TGCGCCAGCAGCCAGGGACAGGGGGGGTTATCCTACGAGCAGTACTTC

clone_size: NA
v_call: TRBV20-1
d_call: TRBD1
cdr3_length: 14
j_call: TRBJ2-7
cdr3_aa: CSATGQAGAYEQYF
cdr3_nt: TGCAGTGCTACCGGACAGGCAGGTGCCTACGAGCAGTACTTC

clone_size: NA
v_call: TRBV7-3
d_call: TRBD2
cdr3_length: 15
j_call: TRBJ2-1
cdr3_aa: CASTRGGGMLYEQFF
cdr3_nt: TGTGCCAGCACCCGGGGGGGCGGGATGCTATATGAGCAGTTCTTC

clone_size: many
v_call: TRBV27
d_call: TRBD1
cdr3_length: 13
j_call: TRBJ2-7
cdr3_aa: CATGQGESYEQYF
cdr3_nt: TGTGCCACCGGACAGGGTGAGTCCTACGAGCAGTACTTC

clone_size: many
v_call: TRBV27
d_call: TRBD1
cdr3_length: 15
j_call: TRBJ2-1
cdr3_aa: CASTRTGGFYNEQFF
cdr3_nt: TGTGCCAGCACTCGCACAGGGGGGTTCTACAATGAGCAGTTCTTC

clone_size: few
v_call: TRBV11-3
d_call: TRBD2
cdr3_length: 20
j_call: TRBJ2-2
cdr3_aa: CASSLAGPMTSGTNTGELFF
cdr3_nt: TGTGCCAGCAGCTTAGCGGGACCGATGACTAGCGGAACGAACACCGGGGAGCTGTTTTTT

clone_size: few
v_call: TRBV20-1
d_call: NA
cdr3_length: 13
j_call: TRBJ2-7
cdr3_aa: CSASSGKSYEQYF
cdr3_nt: TGCAGTGCTAGTTCCGGGAAGTCCTACGAGCAGTACTTC

clone_size: many
v_call: TRBV5-1
d_call: TRBD1
cdr3_length: 16
j_call: TRBJ2-2
cdr3_aa: CASRSPGQGNTGELFF
cdr3_nt: TGCGCCAGCAGATCACCGGGACAGGGTAACACCGGGGAGCTGTTTTTT

clone_size: many
v_call: TRBV11-2
d_call: TRBD1
cdr3_length: 16
j_call: TRBJ2-5
cdr3_aa: CASSLVSYRGEETQYF
cdr3_nt: TGTGCCAGCAGCTTAGTGTCTTACAGGGGAGAAGAGACCCAGTACTTC

clone_size: few
v_call: TRBV12-3/TRBV12-4
d_call: NA
cdr3_length: 13
j_call: TRBJ2-2
cdr3_aa: CASSLAGGGELFF
cdr3_nt: TGTGCCAGCAGTTTAGCAGGGGGCGGGGAGCTGTTTTTT

clone_size: many
v_call: TRBV24-1
d_call: TRBD1
cdr3_length: 16
j_call: TRBJ2-5
cdr3_aa: CATSEGQGGRQETQYF
cdr3_nt: TGTGCCACCAGTGAAGGACAGGGGGGGAGGCAAGAGACCCAGTACTTC

clone_size: few
v_call: TRBV3-1
d_call: NA
cdr3_length: 16
j_call: TRBJ2-7
cdr3_aa: CASSQGSGGPSYEQYF
cdr3_nt: TGTGCCAGCAGCCAAGGGTCGGGTGGGCCCTCCTACGAGCAGTACTTC

clone_size: many
v_call: TRBV7-9
d_call: NA
cdr3_length: 12
j_call: TRBJ2-7
cdr3_aa: CASSPSRGEQYF
cdr3_nt: TGTGCCAGCAGCCCTAGCAGGGGAGAGCAGTACTTC

clone_size: few
v_call: TRBV30
d_call: NA
cdr3_length: 14
j_call: TRBJ2-7
cdr3_aa: CAWTPGPGIYEQYF
cdr3_nt: TGTGCCTGGACCCCGGGGCCAGGGATCTACGAGCAGTACTTC

clone_size: NA
v_call: TRBV25-1
d_call: NA
cdr3_length: 16
j_call: TRBJ2-4
cdr3_aa: CASSDTKILAKNIQYF
cdr3_nt: TGTGCCAGCAGTGATACGAAAATACTAGCCAAAAACATTCAGTACTTC

clone_size: NA
v_call: TRBV28
d_call: TRBD1
cdr3_length: 13
j_call: TRBJ2-7
cdr3_aa: CAGGQGASYEQYF
cdr3_nt: TGTGCGGGCGGACAGGGGGCCTCCTACGAGCAGTACTTC

clone_size: NA
v_call: TRBV15
d_call: NA
cdr3_length: 14
j_call: TRBJ2-7
cdr3_aa: CATSREDGAYEQYF
cdr3_nt: TGTGCCACCAGCAGAGAAGACGGAGCCTACGAGCAGTACTTC

clone_size: many
v_call: TRBV12-3/TRBV12-4
d_call: NA
cdr3_length: 13
j_call: TRBJ1-1
cdr3_aa: CASNPGPRTEAFF
cdr3_nt: TGTGCCAGCAATCCGGGACCCCGGACTGAAGCTTTCTTT

clone_size: few
v_call: TRBV7-9
d_call: TRBD2
cdr3_length: 13
j_call: TRBJ2-7
cdr3_aa: CASSLGTSNEQYF
cdr3_nt: TGTGCCAGCAGCTTAGGGACTAGTAACGAGCAGTACTTC

clone_size: many
v_call: TRBV3-1
d_call: TRBD1
cdr3_length: 14
j_call: TRBJ2-7
cdr3_aa: CASSPRQGAAEQYF
cdr3_nt: TGTGCCAGCAGCCCACGACAGGGGGCCGCCGAGCAGTACTTC

clone_size: many
v_call: TRBV6-2/TRBV6-3
d_call: NA
cdr3_length: 13
j_call: TRBJ1-2
cdr3_aa: CASSYGGSYGYTF
cdr3_nt: TGTGCCAGCAGTTACGGCGGCAGCTATGGCTACACCTTC

clone_size: many
v_call: TRBV30
d_call: TRBD2
cdr3_length: 14
j_call: TRBJ2-1
cdr3_aa: CAWSVLAGWYEQFF
cdr3_nt: TGTGCCTGGAGTGTACTAGCGGGATGGTATGAGCAGTTCTTC

clone_size: few
v_call: TRBV6-1
d_call: TRBD2
cdr3_length: 16
j_call: TRBJ2-5
cdr3_aa: CASSTLAGEPKETQYF
cdr3_nt: TGTGCCAGCAGTACACTAGCGGGAGAGCCTAAGGAGACCCAGTACTTC

clone_size: many
v_call: TRBV6-1
d_call: NA
cdr3_length: 13
j_call: TRBJ1-1
cdr3_aa: CAASLEKNTEAFF
cdr3_nt: TGTGCCGCCTCGTTGGAGAAGAACACTGAAGCTTTCTTT

clone_size: once
v_call: TRBV5-4
d_call: NA
cdr3_length: 15
j_call: TRBJ2-1
cdr3_aa: CASSTDSSDYNEQFF
cdr3_nt: TGTGCCAGCAGCACCGACTCTAGCGACTACAATGAGCAGTTCTTC

clone_size: NA
v_call: TRBV9
d_call: NA
cdr3_length: 15
j_call: TRBJ1-2
cdr3_aa: CASSVAGAEDYGYTF
cdr3_nt: TGTGCCAGCAGCGTAGCTGGGGCAGAAGACTATGGCTACACCTTC

clone_size: few
v_call: TRBV19
d_call: TRBD1
cdr3_length: 16
j_call: TRBJ1-1
cdr3_aa: CASSLGTEPPNTEAFF
cdr3_nt: TGTGCCAGTAGTCTCGGGACAGAACCTCCGAACACTGAAGCTTTCTTT

clone_size: few
v_call: TRBV30
d_call: TRBD1
cdr3_length: 17
j_call: TRBJ2-1
cdr3_aa: CAWSGYMETGSYNEQFF
cdr3_nt: TGTGCCTGGAGTGGGTATATGGAGACAGGGTCCTACAATGAGCAGTTCTTC

clone_size: many
v_call: TRBV6-1
d_call: TRBD1
cdr3_length: 15
j_call: TRBJ2-1
cdr3_aa: CASSVRQGEGNEQFF
cdr3_nt: TGTGCCAGCAGTGTCAGACAGGGGGAAGGCAATGAGCAGTTCTTC

clone_size: many
v_call: TRBV27
d_call: NA
cdr3_length: 14
j_call: TRBJ2-3
cdr3_aa: CASSSKFPANTQYF
cdr3_nt: TGTGCCAGCAGTTCTAAATTCCCCGCCAATACGCAGTATTTT

clone_size: many
v_call: TRBV28
d_call: TRBD1
cdr3_length: 14
j_call: TRBJ2-1
cdr3_aa: CASSWTGGYNEQFF
cdr3_nt: TGTGCCAGCAGTTGGACAGGGGGCTACAATGAGCAGTTCTTC

clone_size: few
v_call: TRBV2
d_call: NA
cdr3_length: 15
j_call: TRBJ2-7
cdr3_aa: CASRPTGFGSYEQYF
cdr3_nt: TGTGCCAGCAGACCCACAGGGTTCGGCTCCTACGAGCAGTACTTC

clone_size: many
v_call: TRBV7-8
d_call: TRBD1
cdr3_length: 16
j_call: TRBJ2-7
cdr3_aa: CASSMIPGQSSYEQYF
cdr3_nt: TGTGCCAGCAGCATGATACCGGGACAGAGCTCCTACGAGCAGTACTTC

clone_size: NA
v_call: TRBV19
d_call: NA
cdr3_length: 14
j_call: TRBJ1-5
cdr3_aa: CASSPSGLSQPQHF
cdr3_nt: TGTGCCAGTAGCCCTTCGGGGTTAAGCCAGCCCCAGCATTTT

clone_size: NA
v_call: TRBV4-3
d_call: NA
cdr3_length: 13
j_call: TRBJ2-5
cdr3_aa: CASSPVIGGTEYF
cdr3_nt: TGCGCCAGCAGCCCCGTTATTGGCGGGACAGAGTACTTC

clone_size: many
v_call: TRBV6-2/TRBV6-3
d_call: NA
cdr3_length: 15
j_call: TRBJ2-1
cdr3_aa: CASSPGTPTYNEQFF
cdr3_nt: TGTGCCAGCAGTCCCGGGACGCCTACGTACAATGAGCAGTTCTTC

clone_size: many
v_call: TRBV28
d_call: NA
cdr3_length: 15
j_call: TRBJ1-3
cdr3_aa: CASSPAGTTGNTIYF
cdr3_nt: TGTGCCAGCAGTCCGGCGGGGACAACTGGAAACACCATATATTTT

clone_size: NA
v_call: TRBV7-9
d_call: TRBD1
cdr3_length: 14
j_call: TRBJ1-4
cdr3_aa: CASSSGQFNEKLFF
cdr3_nt: TGTGCCAGCAGCTCGGGACAGTTTAATGAAAAACTGTTTTTT

clone_size: NA
v_call: TRBV20-1
d_call: TRBD2
cdr3_length: 13
j_call: TRBJ2-7
cdr3_aa: CSARTSGHYEQYF
cdr3_nt: TGCAGTGCAAGGACTAGCGGACATTACGAGCAGTACTTC

clone_size: NA
v_call: TRBV5-1
d_call: NA
cdr3_length: 14
j_call: TRBJ1-2
cdr3_aa: CASSPYRVSGGYTF
cdr3_nt: TGCGCCAGCAGCCCCTACAGGGTTTCCGGAGGCTACACCTTC

clone_size: many
v_call: TRBV10-3
d_call: NA
cdr3_length: 14
j_call: TRBJ2-5
cdr3_aa: CAISEVAFQETQYF
cdr3_nt: TGTGCCATCAGTGAGGTAGCATTTCAAGAGACCCAGTACTTC

clone_size: many
v_call: TRBV5-1
d_call: TRBD2
cdr3_length: 15
j_call: TRBJ2-7
cdr3_aa: CASSREGSPLYEQYF
cdr3_nt: TGCGCCAGCAGTCGGGAGGGCAGTCCTCTCTACGAGCAGTACTTC

clone_size: few
v_call: TRBV20-1
d_call: NA
cdr3_length: 21
j_call: TRBJ2-1
cdr3_aa: CSARDIGFDGALVRMLHEQFF
cdr3_nt: TGCAGTGCTAGAGATATAGGGTTCGACGGGGCTCTCGTTAGGATGCTACATGAGCAGTTCTTC

clone_size: many
v_call: TRBV4-2
d_call: NA
cdr3_length: 13
j_call: TRBJ2-1
cdr3_aa: CASSQELSYEQFF
cdr3_nt: TGTGCCAGCAGCCAAGAGCTGTCCTATGAGCAGTTCTTC

clone_size: few
v_call: TRBV7-8
d_call: NA
cdr3_length: 17
j_call: TRBJ2-7
cdr3_aa: CASSLEGGFGQAYEQYF
cdr3_nt: TGTGCCAGCAGCTTAGAGGGGGGGTTTGGCCAGGCCTACGAGCAGTACTTC

clone_size: NA
v_call: TRBV15
d_call: TRBD1
cdr3_length: 15
j_call: TRBJ1-4
cdr3_aa: CATSRERTGGEKLFF
cdr3_nt: TGTGCCACCAGCAGAGAAAGAACAGGGGGGGAAAAACTGTTTTTT

clone_size: few
v_call: TRBV5-1
d_call: NA
cdr3_length: 14
j_call: TRBJ2-7
cdr3_aa: CASSLTGHYDEQHF
cdr3_nt: TGCGCCAGCAGCTTGACAGGGCATTATGACGAGCAGCACTTC

clone_size: NA
v_call: TRBV11-1
d_call: NA
cdr3_length: 15
j_call: TRBJ1-2
cdr3_aa: CASSLVGTSPYGYTF
cdr3_nt: TGTGCCAGCAGCTTAGTTGGGACGTCTCCCTATGGCTACACCTTC